These 10 T cell receptor beta chains share one sample of origin, sequenced in a study of Tregs in tolerant kidney transplant recipients. TCRdb keeps only in-frame clones here, not all; method: immunoSEQ multiplex PCR. The table has over 60,000 clones, roughly 89% seen once; the top ten hold approximately 4%. Input material: CD4+ T cells from blood. The receptor set was obtained from a human donor in good health.

A few counts support this clone. The chain carries TRBV5-1 and TRBJ2-2; maybe TRBD1 (6 bases). V was clipped by 2 bases and J by 2 bases, with 19 bases between them. The CDR3 is made up of 18 amino acids. CDR1 and CDR2 from the germline V gene are SGHRS and YFSETQ. The CDR3 DNA sequence: TGCGCCAGCAGCTTTTTGACCGGACAGAGGATAAACACCGGGGAGCTGTTTTTT. It specifies CASSFLTGQRINTGELFF.

V gene TRBV5-4 combines with J gene TRBJ1-2, with TRBD1 as a possible D gene (5 bases). V was clipped by 4 bases and J by 4 bases, with 11 bases between them. The CDR3 is made up of 13 amino acids. Germline CDR1 reads SGHNT; CDR2 reads YYREEE (reference sequence). This CDR3 reads CASSQTASYGYTF. The DNA for the CDR3 is TGTGCCAGCAGCCAGACAGCGAGCTATGGCTACACCTTC.

This clone was counted only a few times. CDR3: CASSLGDRNQPQHF. CDR3 nucleotide sequence: TGCGCCAGCAGCTTGGGGGACAGAAATCAGCCCCAGCATTTT. The chain recombines TRBV5-1 with TRBJ1-5; 7 nucleotides agree with TRBD1. Trimming took 0 bases from V and 4 from J; bases not matched to a gene: 1. CDR1 and CDR2 (germline): SGHRS, YFSETQ. The CDR3 sequence is 14 residues long.

The CDR3 region has the DNA TGTGCCAGCAGTTTAATAGGGGGGGCGCCGGCCGGGGAGCTGTTTTTT. Translating gives CASSLIGGAPAGELFF. V is TRBV6-4 and J is TRBJ2-2, with D possibly being TRBD2 (7 bases). V lost 5 bases and J lost 6, with 19 bases in between. The CDR3 is 16 amino acids. The V gene's germline CDR1 is MRHNA and CDR2 SNTAGT.

The V call is TRBV6-5, the J call TRBJ1-5; 9 bases agree with TRBD1. The V and J ends lost 4 bases and 6 bases, in that order; junction bases with no gene match: 4. The CDR3 runs 14 residues. Germline values: CDR1 MNHEY, CDR2 SVGAGI. Here the CDR3 reads CASSFGQGSQPQHF. CDR3 nucleotide sequence: TGTGCCAGCAGTTTTGGACAGGGGTCTCAGCCCCAGCATTTT.

This clone was counted ten times or more. At the DNA level, this CDR3 is encoded by other sequences in the same sample as well. V and J are TRBV7-3 and TRBJ2-1; D gene uncertain. The V end was cut by 0 bases, the J end by 0 bases, with 9 bases between. The length of the CDR3 is 16 residues. CDR1 is SGHTA, CDR2 FQGTGA, per germline. The DNA for the CDR3 is TGTGCCAGCAGCTTAACTGGCGGTAGCTCCTACAATGAGCAGTTCTTC. Its protein is CASSLTGGSSYNEQFF.

This chain connects TRBV29-1 to TRBJ2-7; a weak D match, TRBD1 (6 bases). CDR1 and CDR2 (germline): SQVTM, ANQGSEA. V was shortened by 4 bases and J by 0 bases, with 13 bases between the two germline ends. CDR3 length: 14 residues. CDR3 region: CSVGGPGTSYEQYF. The CDR3, as DNA: TGCAGCGTTGGGGGGCCGGGTACCTCCTACGAGCAGTACTTC.

V is TRBV30 and J is TRBJ2-3, with 7 bases lining up with TRBD2. Germline-derived CDR1 and CDR2 are GTSNPN and SVGIG (reference sequence). Germline trimming cut 0 bases from V and 0 bases from J; bases unmatched to any gene: 3. This CDR3 is built from 15 residues. As DNA, the CDR3 is TGTGCCTGGAGTGTAGGAGCGGGGAGCACAGATACGCAGTATTTT. Translated: CAWSVGAGSTDTQYF.

The chain links TRBV4-1 to TRBJ2-3; D remains unclear. V was trimmed by 6 bases and J by 14 bases, leaving 27 bases between them. The CDR3 length is 15 residues. Germline-derived CDR1 and CDR2 are MGHRA and YSYEKL. CDR3: CASRQSLYPHSSRYF. In DNA form, the CDR3 reads TGCGCCAGCAGGCAATCCCTCTATCCACACTCCAGTAGGTATTTT.

V and J are TRBV5-1 and TRBJ1-5; the D is unclear. V shed 4 bases and J shed 3 bases, with 8 bases lying between them. CDR1 and CDR2 from the germline V gene are SGHRS and YFSETQ. The CDR3 loop spans 13 amino acids. The CDR3 sequence is CASSQDLNQPQHF. The CDR3 coding sequence is TGCGCCAGCAGCCAGGACCTCAATCAGCCCCAGCATTTT. Using reference TRBV5-1 and TRBJ1-5 for the parts outside the CDR3, the full variable domain is KAGVTQTPRYLIKTRGQQVTLSCSPISGHRSVSWYQQTPGQGLQFLFEYFSETQRNKGNFPGRFSGRQFSNSRSEMNVSTLELGDSALYLCASSQDLNQPQHFGDGTRLSIL.